The T cell receptor (beta chain) described here comes from a study of spatial heterogeneity in lung cancer (dated by TCRdb to the late 2010s). For context, the study as a whole: Samples were obtained from fewer than 80 patients with early-stage, untreated non-small cell lung cancer from the lung TRACERx cohort. Follow-up PBMC samples were sequenced whenever available, with the median time to follow-up being 2 to 3 years after resection. Beta-chain transcripts were consistently detected in greater numbers than alpha-chain transcripts, which likely reflected higher beta-chain transcript abundance. In the raw uncorrected reads, each unique combination of TCR and UMI appeared more than ten times on average. In non-small cell lung cancer, the study made a quantitative comparison of TCR alpha and beta repertoires among multiple tumor regions, matched nontumor lung and blood. TCR repertoire features were related to nonsynonymous mutation counts determined by whole-exome sequencing of tumor tissue. Both alpha and beta chains were TCR-sequenced in 220 or so tumor regions, fewer than 80 matched nontumor lung samples and some 50 PBMC samples obtained at surgery. Paper-wide results and their limitations: Only 14 to 15 patients were included in comparisons of baseline and follow-up blood repertoires. Ubiquitous expanded tumor TCRs were detected in blood more often at tumor resection than at routine follow-up. Confirming at a functional level the hypothesis that regional TCRs recognize regional mutations was considered to require additional single-cell paired TCR alpha and beta sequencing.

The time point label of this sample denotes: blood at routine non-recurrence follow-up after resection. Without any cell sorting, TCR sequencing was performed on whole RNA extracted either from tumor and nontumor lung tissue or from cryopreserved PBMC samples. Patients were selected for TCR sequencing only if sufficient RNA was available from at least two tumor regions. This clonotype was seen many times. The clone's antigen remains unknown. Nothing much larger sits one base from this clone, and base qualities are not available. From the cysteine up to the phenylalanine, the CDR3 has a length of 18 residues. Here the CDR3 DNA is all that survives: 54 bases in frame from base 1. At the junction V is shortened by 6 bases and J by 3 bases; bases outside the gene matches: 14. As encoded in the germline V gene, CDR1 is SGHAT while CDR2 is FQNNGV. Receptors were amplified or captured by 5' RACE. The sequencer was a NextSeq 500. In the TCR library protocol, a unique molecular identifier was attached to each TCR cDNA molecule so that PCR and sequencing errors could be corrected. The authors processed their data as follows. Decombinator tools were used for TCR identification, UMI-based error correction and CDR3 extraction. TCRs above a frequency of 2 per 1,000, corresponding to the top 1% of the tumor frequency distribution, were defined as expanded. Rényi diversity was computed with the R vegan package after subsampling each repertoire 100 times to 5,000 TCRs. To build CDR3 similarity networks, amino acid triplet string-kernel similarity was used, and CDR3s were connected when their pairwise similarity was above 0.82. TCRdb cleaned the public reads at Q25 with fastp, built clones with MiXCR and kept in-frame beta chains. When rows share a CDR3 protein, they turn into one entry using the most common DNA and genes. The V and J calls, along with clone size, are taken from TCRdb and not from the paper's own processing. The table for this sample lists roughly 70,000 distinct CDR3 sequences; roughly 8.9% of them were counted only once. The ten largest account for under 2.5% of the sample.

The sequencing here drew on PBMCs, taken at follow-up. This receptor chain uses TRBV11-2 and TRBJ2-2; a stretch of 9 junction bases matches TRBD2. The clonotype originates from a female donor with early-stage non-small cell lung cancer. In nucleotides, the sequence is TGTGCCAGCAGACTAGAGGGTCTGGCGGGAGGGGACACCGGGGAGCTGTTTTTT. The resulting protein is CASRLEGLAGGDTGELFF.